These 15 T cell receptor beta chains originate from one sample sequenced in a study of T cells after yellow fever vaccination. TCRdb fed the 5' RACE reads into MiXCR, producing one record per CDR3 protein. The table lists 150,000 to 200,000 distinct CDR3 sequences, approximately 6.8% of them singletons. The sample consisted of CD4+ T cells sorted from PBMCs, taken 5 days after the first yellow fever vaccination. The receptors shown here come from a man younger than 30 who received the YFV17D yellow fever vaccine.

This clonotype occurred many times. V and J are TRBV2 and TRBJ2-1; D could derive from TRBD1 or TRBD2 (5 bases each). Germline CDR1 reads SNHLY; CDR2 reads FYNNEI. V gave up 8 bases and J gave up 6 bases, with 14 bases separating them. The length of the CDR3 is 13 residues. The CDR3 coding sequence is TGTGCCAGCGTGACCGGGACCTCCAATGAGCAGTTCTTC. It translates to CASVTGTSNEQFF. The whole variable domain, remainder taken from reference TRBV2 and TRBJ2-1, is EPEVTQTPSHQVTQMGQEVILRCVPISNHLYFYWYRQILGQKVEFLVSFYNNEISEKSEIFDDQFSVERPDGSNFTLKIRSTKLEDSAMYFCASVTGTSNEQFFGPGTRLTVL.

The chain has TRBV18 and TRBJ2-7; TRBD2 is a possible D gene (5 bases). CDR3 length: 12 amino acids. The germline V and J ends were trimmed by 6 bases and 4 bases, with 10 bases remaining between them. Per the germline V gene, CDR1 is KGHSH and CDR2 is LQKENI. CDR3 DNA sequence: TGTGCCAGCTCCACCCGGGAATACGAGCAGTACTTC. Residues: CASSTREYEQYF. The variable domain in full, completed from reference TRBV18 and TRBJ2-7, reads NAGVMQNPRHLVRRRGQEARLRCSPMKGHSHVYWYRQLPEEGLKFMVYLQKENIIDESGMPKERFSAEFPKEGPSILRIQQVVRGDSAAYFCASSTREYEQYFGPGTRLTVT.

This clonotype was observed at least ten times. This chain uses TRBV4-3 with TRBJ1-6, with D uncertain. The CDR3 runs to 15 residues. Germline loops: CDR1 LGHNA, CDR2 YSLEER. The V and J ends lost 4 bases and 0 bases respectively, with 7 bases between them. CDR3 nucleotide sequence: TGCGCCAGCAGCCTAGGCCTCTCCTATAATTCACCCCTCCACTTT. It yields the protein CASSLGLSYNSPLHF.

This clonotype was seen repeatedly, ten times or more. The CDR3 spells CASSLFTAGELFF. The CDR3, as DNA: TGTGCCAGCAGCCTATTTACCGCCGGGGAGCTGTTTTTT. The rearrangement joins TRBV7-2 to TRBJ2-2; D uncertain. V lost 5 bases to trimming and J lost 6 bases, with 10 bases between them. This CDR3 contains 13 residues. CDR1 is SGHTA, CDR2 FQGNSA, per germline.

This sequence joins TRBV18 and TRBJ2-1; TRBD1 agrees at 7 bases. This CDR3 region has 18 residues. Looked up from germline, CDR1 is KGHSH and CDR2 is LQKENI. The trim removed 3 bases at V and 3 bases at J, leaving 14 bases unmatched. This CDR3 is CASSPNRQGWGYYNEQFF. The CDR3 DNA is TGTGCCAGCTCACCCAACCGACAGGGATGGGGTTACTACAATGAGCAGTTCTTC. The whole variable domain, filled in from reference TRBV18 and TRBJ2-1, reads NAGVMQNPRHLVRRRGQEARLRCSPMKGHSHVYWYRQLPEEGLKFMVYLQKENIIDESGMPKERFSAEFPKEGPSILRIQQVVRGDSAAYFCASSPNRQGWGYYNEQFFGPGTRLTVL.

The chain couples TRBV5-6 to TRBJ2-5; 8 bases match TRBD1. The ends lost 4 bases at V and 5 bases at J; junction bases unmatched: 10. There are 15 residues in the CDR3. Germline loops: CDR1 SGHDT, CDR2 YYEEEE. CDR3 region: CASSRDRGQWETQYF. CDR3 DNA: TGTGCCAGCAGCCGAGACAGGGGCCAGTGGGAGACCCAGTACTTC.

This clonotype has at least ten counts. The chain has TRBV9 and TRBJ1-2, with D perhaps matching TRBD1 (6 bases). The ends were cut back, 4 bases at V and 2 bases at J, with 12 bases in the middle. This CDR3 contains 14 residues. Per the germline V gene, CDR1 is SGDLS and CDR2 is YYNGEE. The CDR3 DNA follows: TGTGCCAGCAGCCCTTCAACAGGGAACTATGGCTACACCTTC. The encoded protein is CASSPSTGNYGYTF.

This clonotype was recorded at least ten times. The rearrangement uses TRBV7-8 and TRBJ1-2, with D possibly matching TRBD1 (5 bases). The CDR3 sequence is 13 residues long. The germline gives CDR1 SGHVS, CDR2 FQNEAQ. Between the trimmed V and J ends, which lost 4 bases and 4 bases, there was a span of 10 bases. The CDR3 region is CASSSGTAYGYTF. CDR3 nucleotides: TGTGCCAGCAGCTCCGGGACTGCCTATGGCTACACCTTC.

This clonotype was detected only a few times. V gene TRBV6-5 combines with J gene TRBJ2-3; D uncertain. V dropped 2 bases and J dropped 1 base, with 10 bases sitting between them. The CDR3 loop spans 15 amino acids. Germline CDR1 and CDR2: MNHEY and SVGAGI. CDR3 sequence (DNA): TGTGCCAGCAGTTACGTTGGTGGGGGCACAGATACGCAGTATTTT. Translated, it gives CASSYVGGGTDTQYF.

This chain joins TRBV7-3 and TRBJ2-3; no definite D call. The V gene lost 0 bases and the J gene lost 0 bases, with 13 bases spanning the gap. Germline V gene sequence: CDR1 SGHTA, CDR2 FQGTGA. The CDR3 totals 17 residues. CDR3 amino acids: CASSLTGRSTSTDTQYF. Written as DNA, the CDR3 is TGTGCCAGCAGCTTAACAGGACGGAGCACTAGCACAGATACGCAGTATTTT.

This clonotype was seen many times. J is TRBJ1-5 and V is TRBV7-9; D unresolved. The CDR3 contains 13 residues. V was clipped by 1 base and J by 6 bases, with 7 bases between them. Per germline, CDR1 SEHNR and CDR2 FQNEAQ (reference sequence). This CDR3 is CASSLDFSQPQHF. Here the CDR3 DNA reads TGTGCCAGCAGCTTAGATTTCTCTCAGCCCCAGCATTTT. The entire variable domain, with the rest obtained from reference TRBV7-9 and TRBJ1-5, is as follows: DTGVSQNPRHKITKRGQNVTFRCDPISEHNRLYWYRQTLGQGPEFLTYFQNEAQLEKSRLLSDRFSAERPKGSFSTLEIQRTEQGDSAMYLCASSLDFSQPQHFGDGTRLSIL.

This clonotype was recorded many times. V gene TRBV27 combines with J gene TRBJ1-6; 12 bases agree with TRBD1. V trimming: 4 bases; J trimming: 6 bases; junction bases outside the gene matches: 1. Germline V lookup: CDR1 MNHEY, CDR2 SMNVEV (reference sequence). This CDR3 is built from 15 residues. The CDR3 here is CASSWDRGRNSPLHF. The CDR3 DNA reads TGTGCCAGCAGTTGGGACAGGGGGCGTAATTCACCCCTCCACTTT.

This chain uses TRBV28 with TRBJ1-2, with unresolved D. Germline CDR1 reads MDHEN; CDR2 reads SYDVKM. This CDR3 has 10 amino acids. Trimming took 8 bases from V and 3 from J, leaving 4 bases between them. The CDR3 region is CASRDYGYTF. The CDR3 nucleotides are TGTGCCAGCCGTGACTATGGCTACACCTTC.

Many counts were recorded for this clonotype. The V call is TRBV5-1, the J call TRBJ2-3, with 10 bases lining up with TRBD1. Germline values: CDR1 SGHRS, CDR2 YFSETQ. CDR3 size: 14 residues. J lost 4 bases, V lost 4 bases, and 3 bases had no gene match. The CDR3 region is CASSRDRGSDTQYF. DNA for the CDR3: TGCGCCAGCAGCCGGGACAGGGGATCAGATACGCAGTATTTT.

This clonotype has a count of ten or more. This chain uses TRBV6-5 with TRBJ2-2, with D perhaps matching TRBD1 (6 bases). Trimming left V 7 bases short and J 7 bases short, with 16 bases between. CDR1 and CDR2 (germline): MNHEY, SVGAGI. This CDR3 comprises 14 residues. CDR3 DNA sequence: TGTGCCAGCACTCCTTGGGGGCTTGGCGGGGAGCTGTTTTTT. Its translation is CASTPWGLGGELFF.